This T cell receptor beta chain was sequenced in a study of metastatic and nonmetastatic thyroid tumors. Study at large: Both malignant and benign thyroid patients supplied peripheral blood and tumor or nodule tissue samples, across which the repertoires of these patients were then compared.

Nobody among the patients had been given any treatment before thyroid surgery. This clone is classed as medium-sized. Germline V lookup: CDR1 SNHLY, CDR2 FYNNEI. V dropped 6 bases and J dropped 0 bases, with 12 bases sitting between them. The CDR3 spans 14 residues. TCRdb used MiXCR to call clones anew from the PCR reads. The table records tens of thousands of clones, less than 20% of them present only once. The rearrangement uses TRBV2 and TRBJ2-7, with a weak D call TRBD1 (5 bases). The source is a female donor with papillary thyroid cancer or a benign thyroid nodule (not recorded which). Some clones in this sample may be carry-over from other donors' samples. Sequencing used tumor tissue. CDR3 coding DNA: TGTGCCAGCAGCGTTACAGGATCCTCCTACGAGCAGTACTTC. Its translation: CASSVTGSSYEQYF.